This T cell receptor beta chain stems from a study of CD8 T cells in ankylosing spondylitis. Quantitative barcoded 5'-RACE was used to prepare TCR beta libraries. MiXCR, run by TCRdb on the 5' RACE reads, gives a single entry per CDR3 protein. The sample includes about 510,000 distinct CDR3 sequences, under 5.5% of them seen just once. Whole-study results and caveats: According to the report, clones linked to the disease were significantly enriched in matched synovial fluid samples taken from ankylosing spondylitis patients. Peripheral blood samples showed relatively rare disease-linked clones, and these clones were CD8+. The study identified a TCR beta motif of under 10 highly homologous variants that appeared characteristic of ankylosing spondylitis blood.

This clonotype was detected ten times or more. The target antigen is unknown. The specimen was blood, either unsorted or a sorted T cell fraction (not recorded which). This clonotype was obtained from a male donor with ankylosing spondylitis.

The CDR3 reads CASSLGVQLLSGNTIYF. The DNA for the CDR3 is TGTGCCAGCAGCTTAGGGGTTCAGCTACTCTCTGGAAACACCATATATTTT. This chain uses TRBV13 with TRBJ1-3; D call uncertain. CDR3 size: 17 residues. Germline loops: CDR1 PRHDT, CDR2 FYEKMQ (reference sequence). V lost 0 bases, J lost 0 bases, and 12 bases lay in between.